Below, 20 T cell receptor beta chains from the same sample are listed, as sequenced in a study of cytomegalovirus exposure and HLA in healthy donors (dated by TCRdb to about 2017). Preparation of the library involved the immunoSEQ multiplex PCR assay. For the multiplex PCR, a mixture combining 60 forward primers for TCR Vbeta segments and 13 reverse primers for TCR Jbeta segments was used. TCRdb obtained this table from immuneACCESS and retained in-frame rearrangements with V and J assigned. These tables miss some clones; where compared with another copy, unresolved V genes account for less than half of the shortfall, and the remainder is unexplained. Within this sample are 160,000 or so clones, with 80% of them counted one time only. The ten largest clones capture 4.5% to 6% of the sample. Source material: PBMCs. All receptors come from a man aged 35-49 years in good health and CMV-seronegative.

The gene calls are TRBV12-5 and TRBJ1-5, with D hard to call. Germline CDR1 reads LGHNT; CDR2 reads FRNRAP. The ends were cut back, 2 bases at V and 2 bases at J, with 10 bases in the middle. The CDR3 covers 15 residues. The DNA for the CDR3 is TGTGCTAGTGGTTTGCCTGTCGGGGGCAATCAGCCCCAGCATTTT. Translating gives CASGLPVGGNQPQHF.

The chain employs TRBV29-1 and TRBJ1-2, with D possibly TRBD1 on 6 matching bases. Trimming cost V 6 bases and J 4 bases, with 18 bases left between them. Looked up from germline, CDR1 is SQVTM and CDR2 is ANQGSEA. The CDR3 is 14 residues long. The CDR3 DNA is TGCAGCGTCGGGGGGGCGTATAGGAGCTATGGCTACACCTTC. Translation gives CSVGGAYRSYGYTF.

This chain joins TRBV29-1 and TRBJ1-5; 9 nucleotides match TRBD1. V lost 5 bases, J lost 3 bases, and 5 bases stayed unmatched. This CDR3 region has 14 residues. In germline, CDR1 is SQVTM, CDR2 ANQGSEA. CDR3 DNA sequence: TGCAGCGTTCAGGACAGGGGAGACAATCAGCCCCAGCATTTT. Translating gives CSVQDRGDNQPQHF.

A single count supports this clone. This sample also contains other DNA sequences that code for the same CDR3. The CDR3 region is CASSLRGLSNQPQHF. The CDR3 region has the DNA TGTGCCAGCAGCTTGAGGGGATTAAGCAATCAGCCCCAGCATTTT. The rearrangement joins TRBV5-5 to TRBJ1-5; a possible D gene is TRBD1 (5 bases). This CDR3 contains 15 residues. The germline gives CDR1 SGHKS, CDR2 YYEKEE (reference sequence). Trimming pared 1 base from V and 1 base from J, leaving 9 bases between.

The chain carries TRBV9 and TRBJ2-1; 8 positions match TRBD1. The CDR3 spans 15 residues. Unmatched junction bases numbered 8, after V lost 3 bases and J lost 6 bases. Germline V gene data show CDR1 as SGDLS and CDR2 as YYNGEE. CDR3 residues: CASSAGTGLFNEQFF. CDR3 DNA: TGTGCCAGCAGCGCCGGGACAGGCCTTTTCAATGAGCAGTTCTTC.

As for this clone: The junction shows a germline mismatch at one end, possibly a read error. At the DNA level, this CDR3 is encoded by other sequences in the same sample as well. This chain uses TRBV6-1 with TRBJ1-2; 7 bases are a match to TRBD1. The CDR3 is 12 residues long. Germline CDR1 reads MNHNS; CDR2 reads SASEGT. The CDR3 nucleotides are TGTGCCAGCAGAGGGACAGCTTATGGCTATACCTTC. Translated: CASRGTAYGYTF.

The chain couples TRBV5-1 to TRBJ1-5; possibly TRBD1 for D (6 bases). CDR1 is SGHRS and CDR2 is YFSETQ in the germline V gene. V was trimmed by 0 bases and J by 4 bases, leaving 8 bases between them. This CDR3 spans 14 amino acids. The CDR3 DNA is TGCGCCAGCAGCTTGGATGGACAGAATCAGCCCCAGCATTTT. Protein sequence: CASSLDGQNQPQHF. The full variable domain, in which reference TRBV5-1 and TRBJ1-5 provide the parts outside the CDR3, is KAGVTQTPRYLIKTRGQQVTLSCSPISGHRSVSWYQQTPGQGLQFLFEYFSETQRNKGNFPGRFSGRQFSNSRSEMNVSTLELGDSALYLCASSLDGQNQPQHFGDGTRLSIL.

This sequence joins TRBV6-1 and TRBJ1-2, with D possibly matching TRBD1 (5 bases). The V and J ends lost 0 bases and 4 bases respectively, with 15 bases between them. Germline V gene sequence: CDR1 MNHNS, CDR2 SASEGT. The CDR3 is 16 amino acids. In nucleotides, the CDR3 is TGTGCCAGCAGTGAAGCGTTGGCGGGGCAGGTCTATGGCTACACCTTC. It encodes CASSEALAGQVYGYTF.

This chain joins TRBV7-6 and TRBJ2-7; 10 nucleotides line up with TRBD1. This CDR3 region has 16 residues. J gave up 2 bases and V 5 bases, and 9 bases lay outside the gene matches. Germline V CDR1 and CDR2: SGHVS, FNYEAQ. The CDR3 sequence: CASSRTGQGMAYEQYF. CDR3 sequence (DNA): TGTGCCAGCAGCCGAACGGGACAGGGGATGGCCTACGAGCAGTACTTC.

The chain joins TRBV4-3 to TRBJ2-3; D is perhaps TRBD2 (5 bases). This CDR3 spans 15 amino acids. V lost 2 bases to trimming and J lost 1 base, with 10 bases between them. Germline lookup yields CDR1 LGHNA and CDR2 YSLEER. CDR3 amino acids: CASSQLRGRTDTQYF. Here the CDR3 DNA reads TGCGCCAGCAGCCAACTACGCGGGCGCACAGATACGCAGTATTTT.

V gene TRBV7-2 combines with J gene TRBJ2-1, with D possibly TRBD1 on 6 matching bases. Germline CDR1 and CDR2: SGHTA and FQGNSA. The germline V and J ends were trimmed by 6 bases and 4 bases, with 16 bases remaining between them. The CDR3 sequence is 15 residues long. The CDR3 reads CASRGTGTPYNEQFF. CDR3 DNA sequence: TGTGCCAGCAGAGGTACCGGGACACCTTACAATGAGCAGTTCTTC.

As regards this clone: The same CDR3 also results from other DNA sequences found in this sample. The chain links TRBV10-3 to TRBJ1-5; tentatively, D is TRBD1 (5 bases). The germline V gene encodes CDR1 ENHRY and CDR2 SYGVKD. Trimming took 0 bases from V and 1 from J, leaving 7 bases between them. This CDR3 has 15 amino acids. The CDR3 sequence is CAISESGQSNQPQHF. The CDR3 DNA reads TGTGCCATCAGTGAGTCCGGACAAAGCAATCAGCCCCAGCATTTT.

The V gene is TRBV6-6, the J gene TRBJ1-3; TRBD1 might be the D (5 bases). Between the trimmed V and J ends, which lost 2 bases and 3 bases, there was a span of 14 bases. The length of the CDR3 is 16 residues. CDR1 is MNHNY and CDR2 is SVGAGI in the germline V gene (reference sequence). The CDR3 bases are TGTGCCAGCAGTTACGGTGGGGCAGCTGGTGGAAACACCATATATTTT. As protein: CASSYGGAAGGNTIYF.

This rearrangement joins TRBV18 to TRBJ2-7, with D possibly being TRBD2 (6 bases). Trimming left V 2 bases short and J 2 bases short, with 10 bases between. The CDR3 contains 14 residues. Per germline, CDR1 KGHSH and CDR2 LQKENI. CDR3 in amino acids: CASSPNSGPYEQYF. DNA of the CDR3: TGTGCCAGCTCACCAAACAGCGGGCCCTACGAGCAGTACTTC.

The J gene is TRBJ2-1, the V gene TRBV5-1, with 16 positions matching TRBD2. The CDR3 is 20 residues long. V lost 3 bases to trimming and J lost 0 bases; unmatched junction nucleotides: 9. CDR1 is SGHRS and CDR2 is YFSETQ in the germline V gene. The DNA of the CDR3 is TGCGCCAGCAGCTCGCCCGGGACTAGCGGGGGGGCCGCCTCCTACAATGAGCAGTTCTTC. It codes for CASSSPGTSGGAASYNEQFF.

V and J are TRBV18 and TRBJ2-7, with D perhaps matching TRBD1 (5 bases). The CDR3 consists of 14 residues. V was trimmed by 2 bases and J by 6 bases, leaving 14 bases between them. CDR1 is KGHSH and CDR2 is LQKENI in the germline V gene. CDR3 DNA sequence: TGTGCCAGCTCACCAGGCGCAGGGATCAGCGAGCAGTACTTC. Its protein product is CASSPGAGISEQYF.

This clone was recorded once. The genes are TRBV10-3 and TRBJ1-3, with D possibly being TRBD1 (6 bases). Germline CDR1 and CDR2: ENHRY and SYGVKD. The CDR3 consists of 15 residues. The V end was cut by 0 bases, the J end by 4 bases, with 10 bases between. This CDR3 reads CAISESGGPGNTIYF. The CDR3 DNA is TGTGCCATCAGTGAGTCAGGGGGTCCAGGAAACACCATATATTTT.

The DNA for the CDR3 is TGTGCCAGCAGGACGGACAGTGGGCTCTACGAGCAGTACTTC. Its translation is CASRTDSGLYEQYF. This sequence joins TRBV6-1 and TRBJ2-7, with D perhaps TRBD1 (6 bases). CDR1 and CDR2 from the germline V gene are MNHNS and SASEGT. Trimming cost V 6 bases and J 3 bases, with 15 bases left between them. This CDR3 contains 14 residues.

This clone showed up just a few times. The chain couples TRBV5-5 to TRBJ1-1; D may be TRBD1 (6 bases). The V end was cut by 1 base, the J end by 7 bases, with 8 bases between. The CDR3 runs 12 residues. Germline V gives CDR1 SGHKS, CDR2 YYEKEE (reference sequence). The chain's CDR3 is CASSLQGSEAFF. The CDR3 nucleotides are TGTGCCAGCAGCTTGCAGGGGAGTGAAGCTTTCTTT.

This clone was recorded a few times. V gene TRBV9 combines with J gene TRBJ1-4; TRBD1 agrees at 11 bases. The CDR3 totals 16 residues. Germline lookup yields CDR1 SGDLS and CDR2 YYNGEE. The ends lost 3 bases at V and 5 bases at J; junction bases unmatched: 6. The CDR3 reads CASSGLWTGGNEKLFF. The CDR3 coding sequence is TGTGCCAGCAGCGGACTTTGGACAGGGGGCAATGAAAAACTGTTTTTT. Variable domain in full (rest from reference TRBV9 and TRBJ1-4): DSGVTQTPKHLITATGQRVTLRCSPRSGDLSVYWYQQSLDQGLQFLIQYYNGEERAKGNILERFSAQQFPDLHSELNLSSLELGDSALYFCASSGLWTGGNEKLFFGSGTQLSVL.